The 12 T cell receptor beta chains below were found in one sample sequenced in a study of T cells in localized non-small cell lung cancer. The table came from immunoSEQ multiplex PCR; TCRdb's copy has only in-frame clones and leaves some out. Of approximately 1,300 clones listed, around 23% are singletons. The source was normal lung tissue next to the tumor, collected before any cancer treatment. The receptor source for this set is an older male donor with stage III squamous cell lung carcinoma.

This clone qualifies as large. The chain links TRBV6-8 to TRBJ1-4; tentatively, D is TRBD1 (5 bases). CDR1 and CDR2 (germline): MNHGY, SAAAGT. Trimming removed 5 bases from V and 6 bases from J, with 16 bases in between. This CDR3 contains 15 residues. CDR3 nucleotides: TGTGCCAGCAGTGCCCCCAGGGTGGGGGATGAAAAACTGTTTTTT. The encoded protein is CASSAPRVGDEKLFF.

This clone was observed a handful of times. The chain joins TRBV11-3 to TRBJ2-5; 9 bases align to TRBD2. CDR1 is SGHNT and CDR2 is YENEEA in the germline V gene. V lost 5 bases to trimming and J lost 1 base; unmatched junction nucleotides: 8. The length of the CDR3 is 16 residues. CDR3: CASSPYSGGTQETQYF. As DNA, the CDR3 is TGTGCCAGCAGCCCGTATAGCGGGGGTACCCAAGAGACCCAGTACTTC. Full variable domain (remainder filled in from reference TRBV11-3 and TRBJ2-5): EAGVVQSPRYKIIEKKQPVAFWCNPISGHNTLYWYLQNLGQGPELLIRYENEEAVDDSQLPKDRFSAERLKGVDSTLKIQPAELGDSAVYLCASSPYSGGTQETQYFGPGTRLLVL.

This clone was recorded a few times. V gene TRBV9 combines with J gene TRBJ2-7, with a weak D call TRBD2 (5 bases). The CDR3 totals 15 residues. Per the germline V gene, CDR1 is SGDLS and CDR2 is YYNGEE. Trimming pared 0 bases from V and 1 base from J, leaving 11 bases between. CDR3 amino acids: CASSVVKRSSYEQYF. As DNA, the CDR3 is TGTGCCAGCAGCGTAGTTAAGCGGTCGTCCTACGAGCAGTACTTC.

This clone was counted a few times. The chain combines TRBV11-3 with TRBJ1-1; 8 bases fit TRBD1. Germline V gene lookup returns CDR1 SGHNT and CDR2 YENEEA. There are 14 residues in the CDR3. After removal of 5 bases from V and 6 bases from J, the junction contained 8 bases not matched to a gene. Here the CDR3 reads CASSTGQVDSEAFF. Written as DNA, the CDR3 is TGTGCCAGCAGCACGGGACAGGTGGATTCTGAAGCTTTCTTT.

CDR3 residues: CASSSGLGGSYNEQFF. The DNA of the CDR3 is TGTGCCAGCAGCTCCGGTCTAGGAGGCTCCTACAATGAGCAGTTCTTC. The J gene is TRBJ2-1, the V gene TRBV11-3, with TRBD2 as a possible D gene (5 bases). The V end lost 4 bases, the J end lost 0 bases, and 13 bases lay between the germline ends. CDR3 length equals 16 residues. Germline-derived CDR1 and CDR2 are SGHNT and YENEEA.

V gene TRBV19 combines with J gene TRBJ2-2; 13 bases are shared with TRBD2. The CDR3 spans 18 residues. Germline lookup yields CDR1 LNHDA and CDR2 SQIVND (reference sequence). V lost 3 bases, J lost 1 base, and 5 bases stayed unmatched. The chain's CDR3 is CASSMTRLAGGNTGELFF. As DNA, the CDR3 is TGTGCCAGTAGTATGACGAGACTAGCGGGGGGGAACACCGGGGAGCTGTTTTTT.

V and J are TRBV6-8 and TRBJ1-1, with 7 bases fitting TRBD1. Germline values: CDR1 MNHGY, CDR2 SAAAGT. This CDR3 has 14 residues. The V segment lost 6 bases and the J segment 5 bases; nucleotides outside the gene matches: 9. CDR3 coding DNA: TGTGCCAGCAGAGTTGACAGGGAGGGGACTGAAGCTTTCTTT. Translation gives CASRVDREGTEAFF.

The CDR3 sequence: CASSFRDSDELAKNIQYF. The CDR3 coding sequence is TGTGCCAGTAGTTTCCGGGACAGCGACGAACTAGCCAAAAACATTCAGTACTTC. The chain combines TRBV19 with TRBJ2-4, with 7 nucleotides matching TRBD1. CDR1 is LNHDA, CDR2 SQIVND, per germline (reference sequence). V dropped 5 bases and J dropped 0; count of bases not matched to a gene: 13. The CDR3 loop spans 18 amino acids.

There are a few counts of this clone. This rearrangement joins TRBV6-8 to TRBJ1-3, with no clear D. The V gene's germline CDR1 is MNHGY and CDR2 SAAAGT. The CDR3 extends over 13 amino acids. V shed 2 bases and J shed 4 bases, with 6 bases lying between them. The CDR3 DNA reads as TGTGCCAGCAGTTACGGACTCGGAAACACCATATATTTT. Encoded protein: CASSYGLGNTIYF.

The chain carries TRBV11-3 and TRBJ2-1; 9 bases agree with TRBD2. The CDR3 loop spans 17 amino acids. Germline V CDR1 and CDR2: SGHNT, YENEEA. V was pared by 2 bases and J by 4 bases, with 9 bases of the junction left unmatched. CDR3 bases: TGTGCCAGCAGCTTACCCACCGGCAGCGGGGGGTACAATGAGCAGTTCTTC. Translating it yields CASSLPTGSGGYNEQFF. Full variable domain (rest looked up from reference TRBV11-3 and TRBJ2-1): EAGVVQSPRYKIIEKKQPVAFWCNPISGHNTLYWYLQNLGQGPELLIRYENEEAVDDSQLPKDRFSAERLKGVDSTLKIQPAELGDSAVYLCASSLPTGSGGYNEQFFGPGTRLTVL.

This clone was observed a handful of times. The chain employs TRBV11-3 and TRBJ2-2, with D maybe TRBD1 (6 bases). This CDR3 has 14 residues. Trimming pared 5 bases from V and 6 bases from J, leaving 13 bases between. Germline V gene lookup returns CDR1 SGHNT and CDR2 YENEEA. CDR3 region: CASSPPQGSGELFF. CDR3 in DNA: TGTGCCAGCAGCCCACCACAGGGATCCGGGGAGCTGTTTTTT.

J is TRBJ2-5 and V is TRBV23-1; D not resolved. TRBV23-1 belongs to the ORF category, with a function that is uncertain. V lost 6 bases, J lost 1 base, and 9 bases lay in between. This CDR3 is built from 13 residues. Here the CDR3 reads CASSTYLQETQYF. CDR3 nucleotides: TGCGCCAGCAGCACTTACCTCCAAGAGACCCAGTACTTC.